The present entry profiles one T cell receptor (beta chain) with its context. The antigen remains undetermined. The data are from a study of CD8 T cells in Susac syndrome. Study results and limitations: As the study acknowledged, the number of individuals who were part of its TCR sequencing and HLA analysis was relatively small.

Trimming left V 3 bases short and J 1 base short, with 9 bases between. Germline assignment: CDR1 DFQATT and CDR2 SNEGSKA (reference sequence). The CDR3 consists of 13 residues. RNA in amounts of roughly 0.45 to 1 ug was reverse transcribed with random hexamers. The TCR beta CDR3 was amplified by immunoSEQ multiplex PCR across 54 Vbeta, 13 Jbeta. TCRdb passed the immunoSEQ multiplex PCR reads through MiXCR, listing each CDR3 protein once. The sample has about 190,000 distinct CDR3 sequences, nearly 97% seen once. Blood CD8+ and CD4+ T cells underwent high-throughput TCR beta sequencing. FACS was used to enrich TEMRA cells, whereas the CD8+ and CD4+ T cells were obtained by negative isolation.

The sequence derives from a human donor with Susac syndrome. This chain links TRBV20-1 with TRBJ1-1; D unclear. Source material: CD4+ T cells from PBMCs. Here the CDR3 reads CSASPGRNTEAFF. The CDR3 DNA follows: TGCAGTGCTAGCCCCGGGAGGAACACTGAAGCTTTCTTT.